These 24 T cell receptor beta chains were all obtained from the same sample, sequenced in a study of cytomegalovirus exposure and HLA in healthy donors. The study ran its PCR with 60 Vbeta and 13 Jbeta primers. The data were produced by immunoSEQ multiplex PCR, yet TCRdb's version contains in-frame clones alone and is incomplete. The data show more than 90,000 clones, about 76% seen once. The sequencing input was PBMCs. Every receptor here comes from a man aged 35 to 55 in good health and CMV-seropositive.

The rearrangement joins TRBV5-4 to TRBJ1-2, with TRBD1 matching over 8 bases. Losses at the gene ends were 5 bases for V and 3 bases for J; bases not matched to a gene: 9. The CDR3 has 15 residues. The germline V gene encodes CDR1 SGHNT and CDR2 YYREEE (reference sequence). CDR3 sequence (DNA): TGTGCCAGCAGTCCCACCGACAGGGGCGACTATGGCTACACCTTC. This gives the protein CASSPTDRGDYGYTF. Full variable domain (remainder filled in from reference TRBV5-4 and TRBJ1-2): ETGVTQSPTHLIKTRGQQVTLRCSSQSGHNTVSWYQQALGQGPQFIFQYYREEENGRGNFPPRFSGLQFPNYSSELNVNALELDDSALYLCASSPTDRGDYGYTFGSGTRLTVV.

J is TRBJ2-7 and V is TRBV14, with unresolved D. The CDR3 is made up of 15 amino acids. V was cut by 0 bases and J by 1 base, with 10 bases left in between. From germline, CDR1 is SGHDN and CDR2 FVKESK. Here the CDR3 DNA reads TGTGCCAGCAGCCAAGAGCACGGCGGTTCCTACGAGCAGTACTTC. It yields the protein CASSQEHGGSYEQYF.

This chain connects TRBV7-2 to TRBJ2-3; D is perhaps TRBD2 (6 bases). With 5 bases removed from V and 4 bases from J, the gap between germline ends came to 13 bases. Germline values: CDR1 SGHTA, CDR2 FQGNSA. The CDR3 extends over 14 amino acids. The CDR3 reads CASSTRTNPDTQYF. The CDR3, as DNA: TGTGCCAGCAGCACTCGGACTAATCCAGATACGCAGTATTTT.

The chain couples TRBV4-1 to TRBJ1-2; no clear D. The V and J ends lost 3 bases and 13 bases respectively, with 18 bases between them. Germline V gives CDR1 MGHRA, CDR2 YSYEKL. The CDR3 contains 13 residues. CDR3 nucleotides: TGCGCCAGCAGCCATCCCGATTGGAGGTATTCCACCTTC. This translates into CASSHPDWRYSTF.

The V gene is TRBV15, the J gene TRBJ2-1; a weak D match, TRBD1 (6 bases). Germline assignment: CDR1 LNHNV and CDR2 YYDKDF (reference sequence). The V and J ends lost 8 bases and 0 bases respectively, with 14 bases between them. CDR3 length equals 15 residues. CDR3 coding DNA: TGTGCCACCGGCCCCAGGGGAACCTCCTACAATGAGCAGTTCTTC. The encoded protein is CATGPRGTSYNEQFF.

The chain uses TRBV27 and TRBJ2-7; 8 positions match TRBD2. Losses at the gene ends were 0 bases for V and 4 bases for J; bases not matched to a gene: 8. Germline lookup yields CDR1 MNHEY and CDR2 SMNVEV (reference sequence). This CDR3 comprises 16 residues. DNA of the CDR3: TGTGCCAGCAGTTTATCGAGCGGGGGCGAGGGGTACGAGCAGTACTTC. This encodes CASSLSSGGEGYEQYF.

This chain's CDR3 is CASSPRTATDTQYF. The DNA for the CDR3 is TGTGCCAGCAGCCCTCGGACAGCCACAGATACGCAGTATTTT. The rearrangement joins TRBV9 to TRBJ2-3, with a weak D call TRBD1 (6 bases). CDR1 and CDR2 from the germline V gene are SGDLS and YYNGEE. The CDR3 sequence is 14 residues long. Trimming removed 4 bases at V and 2 bases at J, with 11 bases between.

The J gene is TRBJ1-1, the V gene TRBV5-6, with 8 bases fitting TRBD1. V lost 0 bases and J lost 7; bases outside the gene matches: 8. Germline values: CDR1 SGHDT, CDR2 YYEEEE. The CDR3 is 15 amino acids. The DNA for the CDR3 is TGTGCCAGCAGCTTGGATCCAGGGGGCTTAAGTGAAGCTTTCTTT. This encodes CASSLDPGGLSEAFF.

V gene TRBV9 combines with J gene TRBJ2-3, with 7 bases aligning to TRBD2. Germline loops: CDR1 SGDLS, CDR2 YYNGEE. V lost 1 base and J lost 2; bases outside the gene matches: 4. CDR3 length equals 15 residues. As DNA, the CDR3 is TGTGCCAGCAGCGTATCTAGCGGAGCCACAGATACGCAGTATTTT. It specifies CASSVSSGATDTQYF.

This clone was seen a handful of times. The chain employs TRBV27 and TRBJ2-1, with D unresolved. V shed 2 bases and J shed 8 bases, with 10 bases lying between them. CDR1 and CDR2 (germline): MNHEY, SMNVEV (reference sequence). CDR3 length: 13 residues. CDR3 protein: CASSLLSNHEQFF. The CDR3 region has the DNA TGTGCCAGCAGTTTACTATCCAATCATGAGCAGTTCTTC.

The chain is built from TRBV9 and TRBJ2-2, with a tentative D call TRBD1 (5 bases). This CDR3 has 15 residues. V gave up 4 bases and J gave up 1 base, with 11 bases separating them. CDR1 is SGDLS and CDR2 is YYNGEE in the germline V gene. CDR3 loop: CASSKDSLNTGELFF. The CDR3 DNA sequence: TGTGCCAGCAGCAAAGACAGCCTGAACACCGGGGAGCTGTTTTTT.

The chain carries TRBV5-4 and TRBJ2-2; D is ambiguous. V was clipped by 2 bases and J by 7 bases, with 3 bases between them. The CDR3 is 11 residues long. Per the germline V gene, CDR1 is SGHNT and CDR2 is YYREEE (reference sequence). As DNA, the CDR3 is TGTGCCAGCAGCTTCAACGGGGAGCTGTTTTTT. Translated, it gives CASSFNGELFF.

This clone was observed a single time. The rearrangement joins TRBV5-1 to TRBJ2-3, with 11 bases matching TRBD2. The CDR3 runs 14 residues. The ends lost 4 bases at V and 10 bases at J; junction bases unmatched: 8. The germline CDR1 and CDR2 sequences are SGHRS and YFSETQ. The CDR3 DNA follows: TGCGCCAGCAGCCAGACTAGCGGGGTATTTGCGCAGTATTTT. Encoded protein: CASSQTSGVFAQYF.

The chain carries TRBV6-6 and TRBJ2-7, with TRBD1 matching over 8 bases. With V trimmed by 5 bases and J by 2 bases, 2 bases remained unmatched. The CDR3 is 13 amino acids. Germline CDR1 and CDR2: MNHNY and SVGAGI (reference sequence). CDR3: CASSGTGTYEQYF. CDR3 DNA sequence: TGTGCCAGCAGTGGGACAGGCACCTACGAGCAGTACTTC.

This rearrangement joins TRBV2 to TRBJ2-7; 7 nucleotides line up with TRBD1. With 1 base clipped from V and 5 bases from J, the junction kept 8 bases outside the gene matches. This CDR3 is 15 amino acids long. CDR1 and CDR2 (germline): SNHLY, FYNNEI. The CDR3 loop reads CASSEGTGRTHEQYF. Written as DNA, the CDR3 is TGTGCCAGCAGTGAAGGGACAGGCCGTACCCACGAGCAGTACTTC.

This CDR3 is CASGPGIPNEKLFF. The CDR3 DNA reads as TGTGCCAGCGGACCAGGGATTCCGAATGAAAAACTGTTTTTT. This chain joins TRBV7-6 and TRBJ1-4, with a weak D call TRBD1 (5 bases). Per germline, CDR1 SGHVS and CDR2 FNYEAQ. The CDR3 is 14 residues long. Trimming removed 8 bases at V and 5 bases at J, with 15 bases between.

This clone was picked up many times. V usage is TRBV7-9 and J usage is TRBJ1-6, with D possibly TRBD1 on 5 matching bases. The CDR3 totals 15 residues. V was shortened by 4 bases and J by 5 bases, with 12 bases between the two germline ends. Germline values: CDR1 SEHNR, CDR2 FQNEAQ (reference sequence). CDR3 loop: CASSSRGGNNSPLHF. The CDR3 region has the DNA TGTGCCAGCAGCTCCCGTGGGGGGAATAATTCACCCCTCCACTTT.

V is TRBV7-8 and J is TRBJ2-1, with TRBD1 identical over 7 bases. Trimming removed 5 bases from V and 3 bases from J; junction bases left unmatched: 7. CDR1 and CDR2 from the germline V gene are SGHVS and FQNEAQ. There are 15 residues in the CDR3. CDR3 nucleotide sequence: TGTGCCAGCAGCCCAAGACAGGGTCTCTACAATGAGCAGTTCTTC. It is translated as CASSPRQGLYNEQFF. The full variable domain, its missing parts supplied by reference TRBV7-8 and TRBJ2-1, is GAGVSQSPRYKVAKRGQDVALRCDPISGHVSLFWYQQALGQGPEFLTYFQNEAQLDKSGLPSDRFFAERPEGSVSTLKIQRTQQEDSAVYLCASSPRQGLYNEQFFGPGTRLTVL.

The V gene is TRBV9, the J gene TRBJ2-3, with D perhaps TRBD2 (5 bases). V was pared by 4 bases and J by 0 bases, with 18 bases between. In germline, CDR1 is SGDLS, CDR2 YYNGEE. The CDR3 is made up of 17 amino acids. The chain's CDR3 is CASSLRGSQISTDTQYF. Written as DNA, the CDR3 is TGTGCCAGCAGCTTACGAGGGTCACAGATAAGCACAGATACGCAGTATTTT.

This clone was recorded only once. The same CDR3 arises from other DNA sequences in this sample as well. The chain links TRBV2 to TRBJ2-3; D possibly corresponds to TRBD2 (5 bases). V shed 5 bases and J shed 0 bases, with 9 bases lying between them. Germline CDR1 reads SNHLY; CDR2 reads FYNNEI. This CDR3 has 14 amino acids. CDR3 region: CASSRTESTDTQYF. CDR3 nucleotide sequence: TGTGCCAGCAGTCGGACTGAAAGCACAGATACGCAGTATTTT.

The chain couples TRBV5-8 to TRBJ2-1; weak D call: TRBD2 (7 bases). Germline V gives CDR1 SGHTS, CDR2 YDEGEE. This CDR3 has 16 residues. V lost 4 bases, J lost 7 bases, and 21 bases lay in between. CDR3 loop: CASSGGAQPLGNEQFF. The CDR3 DNA follows: TGTGCCAGCAGCGGGGGGGCCCAGCCCCTTGGGAATGAGCAGTTCTTC.

The chain combines TRBV6-6 with TRBJ2-1; 9 bases are shared with TRBD2. The CDR3 runs to 14 residues. J was trimmed by 6 bases and V by 7 bases; bases with no gene match: 7. Germline lookup yields CDR1 MNHNY and CDR2 SVGAGI (reference sequence). CDR3 nucleotides: TGTGCCAGCATTGCGGGGGGGCTGATCAATGAGCAGTTCTTC. Its protein is CASIAGGLINEQFF.

V usage is TRBV10-1 and J usage is TRBJ2-4; TRBD1 agrees at 10 bases. V dropped 5 bases and J dropped 7; count of bases not matched to a gene: 5. The CDR3 runs to 14 residues. In germline, CDR1 is WNHNN, CDR2 SYGVQD (reference sequence). CDR3 DNA sequence: TGCGCCAGCAGTCACCGGACAGGGGGGAACATTCAGTACTTC. It specifies CASSHRTGGNIQYF.

V and J are TRBV19 and TRBJ2-1, with D uncertain. The V end lost 5 bases, the J end lost 2 bases, and 4 bases lay between the germline ends. The CDR3 is 12 amino acids. Germline V gene sequence: CDR1 LNHDA, CDR2 SQIVND (reference sequence). The CDR3 coding sequence is TGTGCCAGTAGTGGCACCTACAATGAGCAGTTCTTC. Protein sequence: CASSGTYNEQFF. Variable domain in full (rest from reference TRBV19 and TRBJ2-1): DGGITQSPKYLFRKEGQNVTLSCEQNLNHDAMYWYRQDPGQGLRLIYYSQIVNDFQKGDIAEGYSVSREKKESFPLTVTSAQKNPTAFYLCASSGTYNEQFFGPGTRLTVL.